The next 23 T cell receptor beta chains were all read from a single sample in a study of T cells expressing NK-cell markers. TCRdb reprocessed the 5' RACE reads; each CDR3 protein has one entry and no DNA is given. The table lists about 260,000 distinct CDR3 sequences. Sequences were obtained from blood T cells: a sorted CD56 or NKG2C T cell subset, CD4+ or CD8+ T cells, or bulk PBMC T cells (not recorded which). Every receptor here comes from a man younger than 35 in good health.

The chain carries TRBV15 and TRBJ2-7; TCRdb proposes TRBD2, but this gene call is untestable without DNA. Germline CDR1 reads LNHNV; CDR2 reads YYDKDF (reference sequence). This CDR3 spans 15 amino acids. CDR3 region: CATSRVRTLSYEQYF.

This chain links TRBV5-5 with TRBJ2-1; no DNA is available, so the TRBD1 call from TCRdb remains unchecked. The CDR3 covers 13 residues. Germline CDR1 SGHKS, CDR2 YYEKEE (reference sequence). The CDR3 sequence is CASSPPSFKEQFF.

The chain combines TRBV15 with TRBJ2-1; absent DNA, TCRdb's TRBD1 call cannot be checked. CDR1 is LNHNV, CDR2 YYDKDF, per germline (reference sequence). The CDR3 contains 11 residues. CDR3 loop: CATSRTGYQFF.

The chain recombines TRBV18 with TRBJ2-4. Per germline, CDR1 KGHSH and CDR2 LQKENI. The length of the CDR3 is 15 residues. The CDR3 sequence is CASSPPSVEPNIQYF.

V gene TRBV20-1 combines with J gene TRBJ2-1; lacking DNA, the TRBD2 call made by TCRdb goes unchecked. This CDR3 has 14 amino acids. Germline loops: CDR1 DFQATT, CDR2 SNEGSKA (reference sequence). CDR3 amino acids: CSVNLAGGYNEQFF.

CDR3 residues: CASSLGQAGGYNEQFF. The chain employs TRBV12-3 or TRBV12-4 and TRBJ2-1; lacking DNA, the TRBD2 call made by TCRdb goes unchecked. CDR3 size: 16 residues.

The V gene is TRBV5-1, the J gene TRBJ1-1; TCRdb returns TRBD1, unconfirmable since there is no DNA. Germline assignment: CDR1 SGHRS and CDR2 YFSETQ. CDR3 size: 14 residues. The CDR3 spells CASKQGRRDTEAFF.

The chain links TRBV29-1 to TRBJ1-2; TCRdb picks TRBD1, but there is no DNA to check that call. The CDR3 has 12 residues. The germline V gene has CDR1 SQVTM and CDR2 ANQGSEA. The CDR3 here is CRDRGSLYGYTF.

The chain couples TRBV20-1 to TRBJ2-7; the D gene TCRdb calls, TRBD1, cannot be checked with no DNA. This CDR3 region has 16 residues. CDR1 and CDR2 (germline): DFQATT, SNEGSKA (reference sequence). CDR3 sequence reads: CSARGLTGTHSVEQYF.

The rearrangement joins TRBV7-9 to TRBJ1-6; TCRdb selects TRBD1, and the lack of DNA leaves this call unchecked. CDR3 length: 18 amino acids. The germline V gene encodes CDR1 SEHNR and CDR2 FQNEAQ (reference sequence). The CDR3 reads CASSSLLPGQAMESPLHF.

This chain joins TRBV4-1 and TRBJ2-7; the TRBD1 assignment by TCRdb is unverifiable without DNA. The germline gives CDR1 MGHRA, CDR2 YSYEKL. CDR3 length: 16 amino acids. The CDR3 region is CASSQELGSGQGMQYF.

The V call is TRBV5-1, the J call TRBJ2-3; without DNA, the TCRdb call of TRBD1 cannot be checked. The CDR3 is made up of 16 amino acids. The germline gives CDR1 SGHRS, CDR2 YFSETQ. The CDR3 here is CASSPGQLPGTDTQYF. The variable domain in full, completed from reference TRBV5-1 and TRBJ2-3, reads KAGVTQTPRYLIKTRGQQVTLSCSPISGHRSVSWYQQTPGQGLQFLFEYFSETQRNKGNFPGRFSGRQFSNSRSEMNVSTLELGDSALYLCASSPGQLPGTDTQYFGPGTRLTVL.

This chain uses TRBV29-1 with TRBJ1-1; the D call of TRBD1 rests on TCRdb alone, since no DNA is present to check it. Germline CDR1 reads SQVTM; CDR2 reads ANQGSEA. This CDR3 contains 12 residues. This CDR3 is CSGAGRNTEAFF.

This chain joins TRBV11-2 and TRBJ2-3; TCRdb designates TRBD2, a call that cannot be tested without DNA. The germline V gene has CDR1 SGHAT and CDR2 FQNNGV. CDR3 length: 16 residues. CDR3 in amino acids: CASSRTPGGEVDTQYF.

The rearrangement links TRBV7-8 to TRBJ1-4; lacking DNA, the TRBD1 call made by TCRdb goes unchecked. The CDR3 length is 13 residues. Germline V lookup: CDR1 SGHVS, CDR2 FQNEAQ. CDR3: CASSSGTFEKLFF.

The chain joins TRBV29-1 to TRBJ2-1; no DNA is available, so the TRBD2 call from TCRdb remains unchecked. The germline CDR1 and CDR2 sequences are SQVTM and ANQGSEA. CDR3 length: 14 residues. CDR3 loop: CSVSRLAGRNEQFF.

The rearrangement links TRBV18 to TRBJ2-5; lacking DNA, the TRBD1 call made by TCRdb goes unchecked. CDR3 length: 16 residues. Germline V gives CDR1 KGHSH, CDR2 LQKENI. The CDR3: CASSPADRGRWETQYF.

V gene TRBV7-2 combines with J gene TRBJ2-3. The V gene's germline CDR1 is SGHTA and CDR2 FQGNSA. The CDR3 runs to 15 residues. This CDR3 reads CASSLSWSDTDTQYF.

The rearrangement links TRBV3-1 to TRBJ2-1; there is no DNA to check the TCRdb D call of TRBD2. The CDR3 has 19 residues. Germline V gene lookup returns CDR1 LGHDT and CDR2 YNNKEL (reference sequence). The CDR3 spells CASSHTRLGGGSLSNEQFF.

This sequence joins TRBV12-3 or TRBV12-4 and TRBJ2-1; without DNA, the TCRdb call of TRBD2 cannot be checked. CDR3 length: 12 amino acids. CDR3 sequence reads: CASKEMEAEQFF.

The chain joins TRBV20-1 to TRBJ2-5. The CDR3 runs to 15 residues. Germline V gene sequence: CDR1 DFQATT, CDR2 SNEGSKA (reference sequence). Here the CDR3 reads CSASRSDTASETQYF.

V is TRBV20-1 and J is TRBJ2-3; TCRdb calls TRBD1, which cannot be checked without DNA. From germline, CDR1 is DFQATT and CDR2 SNEGSKA (reference sequence). This CDR3 contains 17 residues. The CDR3 here is CSAIRVVGDTHTDTQYF.

The gene calls are TRBV5-1 and TRBJ1-5; the TCRdb call, TRBD1, lacks DNA for checking. The CDR3 runs 15 residues. Germline CDR1 SGHRS, CDR2 YFSETQ. This CDR3 reads CASSLIPGGAQPQHF.